Here is one TCR beta chain with its context. The antigen remains undetermined. Germline is not matched at one junction end, which may reflect a read error. The sample comes from a study of early stage breast cancer tumors. Only in-frame clones appear in the TCRdb table, and some are missing; sequencing was by immunoSEQ multiplex PCR. The table shows approximately 30,000 clones, with about three fifths occurring only once. General study results and limits: Unsorted bulk genomic DNA sequencing lacked pairing and functional marker data.

From germline, CDR1 is MNHNS and CDR2 SASEGT. The CDR3 is 15 residues long. The sequenced sample consisted of breast tumor tissue. The rearrangement links TRBV6-1 to TRBJ1-4, with a weak D call TRBD1 (5 bases). This receptor was obtained from a person aged 45-60 years with breast cancer. In DNA form, the CDR3 reads TGTGCCAGCAGGCCTGGGACGGGTTTGGGGGAACGACCTCTTTTC. Its protein product is CASRPGTGLGERPLF.